Following are 32 T cell receptor beta chains from one sample sequenced in a study of OX40 agonist ivuxolimab in advanced cancers. The protocol was immunoSEQ multiplex PCR, while the TCRdb copy is restricted to in-frame clones and leaves out a portion. The sample has more than 80,000 clones, about 90% seen once. The input for sequencing was CD4+ or CD8+ T cells sorted from blood, taken in a trial of the OX40 agonist ivuxolimab. The receptors shown here come from an adult with an advanced solid tumor such as melanoma, head and neck, liver or kidney cancer.

The chain's CDR3 is CASGGQEPSYEQYF. The CDR3 DNA is TGTGCCAGCGGGGGGCAGGAGCCCTCCTACGAGCAGTACTTC. The chain uses TRBV9 and TRBJ2-7; D assignment may be TRBD1 or TRBD2 (6 bases each). The CDR3 sequence is 14 residues long. CDR1 and CDR2 from the germline V gene are SGDLS and YYNGEE. Trimming removed 7 bases at V and 0 bases at J, with 14 bases between.

In its sample, this clone was seen once. V is TRBV28 and J is TRBJ1-3; D might be TRBD1 (5 bases). The CDR3 loop spans 14 amino acids. Trimming took off 6 bases at V and 2 bases at J, with 11 bases between the two ends. Germline lookup yields CDR1 MDHEN and CDR2 SYDVKM. CDR3 region: CASRFRQTGNTIYF. The CDR3 DNA reads TGTGCCAGCAGATTTCGACAGACTGGAAACACCATATATTTT.

The chain joins TRBV5-1 to TRBJ2-3; tentatively, D is TRBD1 (7 bases). With 4 bases removed from V and 6 bases from J, the gap between germline ends came to 15 bases. The CDR3 is 14 amino acids. Germline assignment: CDR1 SGHRS and CDR2 YFSETQ. CDR3 bases: TGCGCCAGCAGCCCCCAGGGGGGAATGGATACGCAGTATTTT. Protein sequence: CASSPQGGMDTQYF.

This chain joins TRBV5-4 and TRBJ1-4, with D maybe TRBD1 (5 bases). Germline V gene lookup returns CDR1 SGHNT and CDR2 YYREEE (reference sequence). Trimming stripped 4 bases from V and 5 bases from J, with 15 bases between. The CDR3 is 15 residues long. In DNA form, the CDR3 reads TGTGCCAGCAGCGCGGGTGGGGCAAGCAATGAAAAACTGTTTTTT. This gives the protein CASSAGGASNEKLFF.

This chain uses TRBV28 with TRBJ2-7, with D unclear. The V gene lost 6 bases and the J gene lost 5 bases, with 11 bases spanning the gap. Germline V gene sequence: CDR1 MDHEN, CDR2 SYDVKM. The CDR3 length is 12 residues. The CDR3 region is CASSLLNHEQYF. Here the CDR3 DNA reads TGTGCCAGCAGCCTACTCAACCACGAGCAGTACTTC.

The chain combines TRBV19 with TRBJ1-1; a weak D match, TRBD1 (5 bases). V was cut by 7 bases and J by 4 bases, with 16 bases left in between. Per germline, CDR1 LNHDA and CDR2 SQIVND (reference sequence). The CDR3 totals 14 residues. DNA for the CDR3: TGTGCCAGTAATGACCAGGGATATGTCACTGAAGCTTTCTTT. It codes for CASNDQGYVTEAFF.

This rearrangement joins TRBV30 to TRBJ2-2; 8 nucleotides align to TRBD2. V lost 3 bases and J lost 1; bases outside the gene matches: 4. Germline CDR1 and CDR2: GTSNPN and SVGIG (reference sequence). This CDR3 contains 15 residues. CDR3 sequence: CAWRRAGENTGELFF. CDR3 coding DNA: TGTGCCTGGAGAAGAGCGGGAGAGAACACCGGGGAGCTGTTTTTT. The entire variable domain, with the rest obtained from reference TRBV30 and TRBJ2-2, is as follows: SQTIHQWPATLVQPVGSPLSLECTVEGTSNPNLYWYRQAAGRGLQLLFYSVGIGQISSEVPQNLSASRPQDRQFILSSKKLLLSDSGFYLCAWRRAGENTGELFFGEGSRLTVL.

J is TRBJ2-7 and V is TRBV7-2; D is unclear. The germline V gene encodes CDR1 SGHTA and CDR2 FQGNSA. The ends were cut back, 5 bases at V and 2 bases at J, with 19 bases in the middle. The CDR3 covers 16 residues. The CDR3 is CASSPDLAAVPYEQYF. The CDR3 coding sequence is TGTGCCAGCAGCCCGGATCTCGCGGCGGTCCCCTACGAGCAGTACTTC.

The table lists this clone with a count of one. The CDR3 nucleotides read TGTGCCAGCAGTTTATCAGGGATGGACACTGAAGCTTTCTTT. This encodes CASSLSGMDTEAFF. The chain combines TRBV28 with TRBJ1-1; D might be TRBD1 (5 bases). V was trimmed by 1 base and J by 3 bases, leaving 9 bases between them. Looked up from germline, CDR1 is MDHEN and CDR2 is SYDVKM. The CDR3 covers 14 residues.

This chain connects TRBV10-3 to TRBJ1-2; maybe TRBD1 (5 bases). The ends were cut back, 5 bases at V and 2 bases at J, with 12 bases in the middle. This CDR3 is built from 14 residues. The germline V gene has CDR1 ENHRY and CDR2 SYGVKD. The CDR3, as DNA: TGTGCCATCAGTCTAGGGGAGGGGAACTATGGCTACACCTTC. Its translation: CAISLGEGNYGYTF.

This chain links TRBV4-2 with TRBJ2-3; TRBD2 agrees at 10 bases. The germline CDR1 and CDR2 sequences are LGHNA and YNFKEQ. J was trimmed by 0 bases and V by 0 bases; bases with no gene match: 9. The CDR3 extends over 19 amino acids. CDR3 amino acids: CASSQDLTSGTPSTDTQYF. In DNA form, the CDR3 reads TGTGCCAGCAGCCAAGATCTTACTAGCGGGACCCCAAGCACAGATACGCAGTATTTT.

A remark on this clone: The same CDR3 also results from other DNA sequences found in this sample. The DNA for the CDR3 is TGTGCCAGCAGCGTAGGGGGGTCCTACGAGCAGTACTTC. Translation: CASSVGGSYEQYF. The chain uses TRBV9 and TRBJ2-7; D assignment may be TRBD1 or TRBD2 (5 bases each). The germline gives CDR1 SGDLS, CDR2 YYNGEE. There are 13 residues in the CDR3. Trimming shortened V by 0 bases and J by 1 base, and 5 bases separated the two germline ends.

The chain has TRBV7-8 and TRBJ2-1; D call uncertain. CDR1 and CDR2 (germline): SGHVS, FQNEAQ. The V end was cut by 1 base, the J end by 6 bases, with 10 bases between. The CDR3 extends over 14 amino acids. The CDR3 DNA sequence: TGTGCCAGCAGCTTAGATCCAGGTCTCAATGAGCAGTTCTTC. Residues: CASSLDPGLNEQFF.

The chain recombines TRBV28 with TRBJ1-4; D not resolved. V was cut by 4 bases and J by 7 bases, with 10 bases left in between. The germline gives CDR1 MDHEN, CDR2 SYDVKM. The CDR3 loop spans 13 amino acids. The CDR3, as DNA: TGTGCCAGCAGTTCCCAGGCCCCTGAAAAACTGTTTTTT. This sequence encodes CASSSQAPEKLFF.

The chain joins TRBV4-2 to TRBJ2-3; 9 bases are a match to TRBD2. CDR3 length equals 15 residues. V was clipped by 4 bases and J by 6 bases; unmatched bases: 8. CDR1 is LGHNA and CDR2 is YNFKEQ in the germline V gene. The CDR3 region is CASSPGTSNSDTQYF. The CDR3 region has the DNA TGTGCCAGCAGCCCCGGGACTAGCAATTCGGATACGCAGTATTTT.

This rearrangement joins TRBV10-3 to TRBJ2-7, with D tentatively TRBD2 (6 bases). CDR1 and CDR2 from the germline V gene are ENHRY and SYGVKD. The CDR3 runs 11 residues. The CDR3: CVCGDSYEQYF. DNA of the CDR3: TGTGTCTGCGGGGACTCCTACGAGCAGTACTTC.

The rearrangement joins TRBV5-1 to TRBJ1-1; unclear D gene. Trimming removed 2 bases at V and 2 bases at J, with 10 bases between. Germline V gene sequence: CDR1 SGHRS, CDR2 YFSETQ. The CDR3 has 14 amino acids. The CDR3: CASSFPEANTEAFF. The CDR3 DNA reads TGCGCCAGCAGCTTCCCAGAGGCTAACACTGAAGCTTTCTTT.

V usage is TRBV9 and J usage is TRBJ2-3; 11 bases are a match to TRBD2. This CDR3 spans 16 amino acids. Per germline, CDR1 SGDLS and CDR2 YYNGEE. V shed 3 bases, J shed 2 bases, and the junction held 5 bases outside the gene matches. The CDR3 loop is CASSGRLAGFTDTQYF. CDR3 DNA sequence: TGTGCCAGCAGCGGGAGACTAGCGGGGTTCACAGATACGCAGTATTTT.

CDR3 in amino acids: CASSSSRYGYTF. DNA of the CDR3: TGTGCCAGCAGTTCCAGTCGATATGGCTACACCTTC. The J gene is TRBJ1-2, the V gene TRBV28, with D uncertain. The germline V and J ends were trimmed by 4 bases and 5 bases, with 8 bases remaining between them. The V gene's germline CDR1 is MDHEN and CDR2 SYDVKM. The CDR3 runs to 12 residues.

About this clone itself: Other DNA variants within this sample encode the same CDR3. The chain carries TRBV4-3 and TRBJ2-1; D is unresolved. Trimming pared 0 bases from V and 2 bases from J, leaving 2 bases between. Germline V gives CDR1 LGHNA, CDR2 YSLEER. This CDR3 comprises 13 residues. The CDR3 region has the DNA TGCGCCAGCAGCCAAGAGGCCTACAATGAGCAGTTCTTC. Protein: CASSQEAYNEQFF.

The chain carries TRBV18 and TRBJ1-5; D unclear. Germline assignment: CDR1 KGHSH and CDR2 LQKENI. The CDR3 loop spans 15 amino acids. Between the trimmed V and J ends, which lost 6 bases and 0 bases, there was a span of 12 bases. In nucleotides, the CDR3 is TGTGCCAGCTCCAGCGGGATCCATAGCAATCAGCCCCAGCATTTT. Its translation is CASSSGIHSNQPQHF.

The chain has TRBV13 and TRBJ1-3; no definite D call. In germline, CDR1 is PRHDT, CDR2 FYEKMQ (reference sequence). The CDR3 is 14 amino acids. V dropped 4 bases and J dropped 7 bases, with 14 bases sitting between them. This CDR3 reads CASSSAVVRNTIYF. For the CDR3, the DNA is TGTGCCAGCAGCTCGGCGGTTGTGAGGAACACCATATATTTT.

This clone occurred once. The rearrangement links TRBV6-6 to TRBJ2-1; D possibly corresponds to TRBD2 (6 bases). Trimming removed 5 bases at V and 8 bases at J, with 13 bases between. The length of the CDR3 is 13 residues. Germline V gene sequence: CDR1 MNHNY, CDR2 SVGAGI (reference sequence). The CDR3 region has the DNA TGTGCCAGCAGTAGCCGGAGGGGCGATGAGCAGTTCTTC. Its protein product is CASSSRRGDEQFF.

This sequence joins TRBV7-2 and TRBJ2-7; D gene unclear. This CDR3 is 14 amino acids long. The germline V gene encodes CDR1 SGHTA and CDR2 FQGNSA. V dropped 6 bases and J dropped 1 base, with 13 bases sitting between them. CDR3 sequence (DNA): TGTGCCAGCAGACCACAGCCGGGTTCCTACGAGCAGTACTTC. This sequence encodes CASRPQPGSYEQYF.

The gene calls are TRBV7-2 and TRBJ2-5; 8 bases align to TRBD1. CDR3 size: 15 residues. V dropped 5 bases and J dropped 5; count of bases not matched to a gene: 10. Looked up from germline, CDR1 is SGHTA and CDR2 is FQGNSA. The CDR3 coding sequence is TGTGCCAGCAGCCGAATAACAGGGGGGCCCGAGACCCAGTACTTC. Translating gives CASSRITGGPETQYF.

This clone was counted only a few times. V and J are TRBV19 and TRBJ2-7; 10 positions match TRBD1. This CDR3 spans 13 amino acids. The J segment lost 7 bases and the V segment lost 6 bases, leaving 6 bases of the junction unmatched. CDR1 and CDR2 (germline): LNHDA, SQIVND (reference sequence). The CDR3 nucleotides read TGTGCCAGTAGCACGACAGGGGGCGGGGAGCAGTACTTC. Residues: CASSTTGGGEQYF.

This clone was found a few times. The chain joins TRBV29-1 to TRBJ1-1; no clear D. V was clipped by 5 bases and J by 2 bases, with 12 bases between them. This CDR3 is 13 amino acids long. The germline V gene has CDR1 SQVTM and CDR2 ANQGSEA. This CDR3 reads CSVQAEINTEAFF. The CDR3 DNA sequence: TGCAGCGTTCAGGCGGAAATAAACACTGAAGCTTTCTTT. The full variable domain, in which reference TRBV29-1 and TRBJ1-1 provide the parts outside the CDR3, is SAVISQKPSRDICQRGTSLTIQCQVDSQVTMMFWYRQQPGQSLTLIATANQGSEATYESGFVIDKFPISRPNLTFSTLTVSNMSPEDSSIYLCSVQAEINTEAFFGQGTRLTVV.

As DNA, the CDR3 is TGTGCCAGTAGTATAGAAAACAGTTATAGCAATCAGCCCCAGCATTTT. Translating gives CASSIENSYSNQPQHF. The chain employs TRBV19 and TRBJ1-5, with no clear D. The CDR3 spans 16 residues. Germline values: CDR1 LNHDA, CDR2 SQIVND (reference sequence). V was clipped by 0 bases and J by 0 bases, with 9 bases between them. The whole variable domain, filled in from reference TRBV19 and TRBJ1-5, reads DGGITQSPKYLFRKEGQNVTLSCEQNLNHDAMYWYRQDPGQGLRLIYYSQIVNDFQKGDIAEGYSVSREKKESFPLTVTSAQKNPTAFYLCASSIENSYSNQPQHFGDGTRLSIL.

This clone was seen just once. The V call is TRBV9, the J call TRBJ2-7, with 7 bases aligning to TRBD2. CDR1 is SGDLS, CDR2 YYNGEE, per germline. J lost 8 bases, V lost 0 bases, and 5 bases had no gene match. CDR3 size: 13 residues. CDR3 DNA sequence: TGTGCCAGCAGCGTAGGGGGCAGCGGGAAGCAGTACTTC. Its translation is CASSVGGSGKQYF.

The gene calls are TRBV10-2 and TRBJ2-7; 8 bases line up with TRBD2. This CDR3 contains 14 residues. Germline values: CDR1 WSHSY, CDR2 SAAADI. The J segment lost 5 bases and the V segment lost 7 bases, leaving 10 bases of the junction unmatched. This CDR3 reads CASKERERSHEQYF. CDR3 DNA sequence: TGCGCCAGCAAGGAGCGGGAGCGGAGCCACGAGCAGTACTTC.

CDR3 nucleotides: TGCGCCAGCAGCTGGTCCTCCGCGGCCTCCTACGAGCAGTACTTC. The encoded protein is CASSWSSAASYEQYF. V is TRBV5-1 and J is TRBJ2-7; no firm D call. The germline CDR1 and CDR2 sequences are SGHRS and YFSETQ. The CDR3 is 15 residues long. Trimming took off 3 bases at V and 0 bases at J, with 13 bases between the two ends.

The V and J genes are TRBV10-3 and TRBJ2-2, with D tentatively TRBD1 (6 bases). V lost 10 bases to trimming and J lost 0 bases, with 9 bases between them. The CDR3 consists of 13 residues. The germline CDR1 and CDR2 sequences are ENHRY and SYGVKD. CDR3 bases: TGTGCCAAACGACAGGCGAACACCGGGGAGCTGTTTTTT. It translates to CAKRQANTGELFF.